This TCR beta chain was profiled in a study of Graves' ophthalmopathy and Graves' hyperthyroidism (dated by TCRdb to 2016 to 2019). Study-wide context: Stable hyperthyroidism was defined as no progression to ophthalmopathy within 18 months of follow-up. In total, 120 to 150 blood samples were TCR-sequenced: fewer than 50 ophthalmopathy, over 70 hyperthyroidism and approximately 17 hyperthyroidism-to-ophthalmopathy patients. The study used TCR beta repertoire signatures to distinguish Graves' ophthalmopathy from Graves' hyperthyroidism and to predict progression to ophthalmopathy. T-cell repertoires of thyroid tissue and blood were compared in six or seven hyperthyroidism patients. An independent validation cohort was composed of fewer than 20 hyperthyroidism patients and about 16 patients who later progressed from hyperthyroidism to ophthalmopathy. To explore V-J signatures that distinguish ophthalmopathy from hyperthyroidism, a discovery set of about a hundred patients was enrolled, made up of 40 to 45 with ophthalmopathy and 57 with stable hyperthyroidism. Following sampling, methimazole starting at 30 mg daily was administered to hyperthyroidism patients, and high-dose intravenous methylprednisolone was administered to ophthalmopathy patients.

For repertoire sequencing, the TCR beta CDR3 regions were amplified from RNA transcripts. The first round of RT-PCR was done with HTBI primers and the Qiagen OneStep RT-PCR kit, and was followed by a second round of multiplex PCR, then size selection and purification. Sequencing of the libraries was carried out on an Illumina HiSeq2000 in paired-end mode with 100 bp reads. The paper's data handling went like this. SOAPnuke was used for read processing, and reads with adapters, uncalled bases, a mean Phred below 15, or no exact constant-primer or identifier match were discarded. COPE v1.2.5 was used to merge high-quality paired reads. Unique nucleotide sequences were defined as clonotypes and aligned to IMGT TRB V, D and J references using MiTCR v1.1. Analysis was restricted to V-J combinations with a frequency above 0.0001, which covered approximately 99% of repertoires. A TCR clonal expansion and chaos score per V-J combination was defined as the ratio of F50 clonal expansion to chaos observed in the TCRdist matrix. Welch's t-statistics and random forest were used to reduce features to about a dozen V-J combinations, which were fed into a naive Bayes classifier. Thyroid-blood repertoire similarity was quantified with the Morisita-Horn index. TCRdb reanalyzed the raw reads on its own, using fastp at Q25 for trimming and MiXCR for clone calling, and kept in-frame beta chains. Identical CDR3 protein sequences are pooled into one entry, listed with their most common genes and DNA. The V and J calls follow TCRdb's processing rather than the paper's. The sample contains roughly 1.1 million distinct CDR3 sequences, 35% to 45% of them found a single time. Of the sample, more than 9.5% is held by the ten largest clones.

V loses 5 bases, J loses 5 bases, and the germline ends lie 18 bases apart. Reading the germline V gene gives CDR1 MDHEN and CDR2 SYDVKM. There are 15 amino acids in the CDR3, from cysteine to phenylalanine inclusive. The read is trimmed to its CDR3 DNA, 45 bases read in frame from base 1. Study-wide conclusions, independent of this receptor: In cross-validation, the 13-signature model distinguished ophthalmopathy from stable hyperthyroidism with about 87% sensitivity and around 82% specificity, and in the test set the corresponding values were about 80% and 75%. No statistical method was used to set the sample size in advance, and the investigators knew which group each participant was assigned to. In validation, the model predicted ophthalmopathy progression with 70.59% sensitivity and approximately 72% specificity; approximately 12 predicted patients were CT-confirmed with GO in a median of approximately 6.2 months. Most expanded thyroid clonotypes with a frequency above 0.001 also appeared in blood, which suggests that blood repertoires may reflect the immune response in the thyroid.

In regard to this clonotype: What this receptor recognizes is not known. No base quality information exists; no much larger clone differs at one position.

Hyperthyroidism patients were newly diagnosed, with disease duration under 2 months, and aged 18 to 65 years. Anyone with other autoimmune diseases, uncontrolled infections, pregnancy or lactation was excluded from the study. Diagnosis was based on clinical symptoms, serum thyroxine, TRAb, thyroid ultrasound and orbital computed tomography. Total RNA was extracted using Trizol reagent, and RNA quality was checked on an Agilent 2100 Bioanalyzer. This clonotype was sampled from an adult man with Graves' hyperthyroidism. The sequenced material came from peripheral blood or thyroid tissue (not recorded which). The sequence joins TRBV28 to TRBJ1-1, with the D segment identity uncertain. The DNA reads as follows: TGTGCCAGCAGTCGCCTCGGGGAAGGTTGGACTGAAGCTTTCTTT. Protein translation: CASSRLGEGWTEAFF.